These T cell receptor beta chains were read from a single sample in a study of control samples from healthy donors and cancer patients. The table came from immunoSEQ multiplex PCR; TCRdb's copy has only in-frame clones and leaves some out. The data show more than 50,000 clones, with roughly 87% seen just once and 3% to 4% held by the top ten. Material for sequencing was blood. These TCRs come from a man aged 45-65 years in good health. CDR3s include the opening cysteine and the closing phenylalanine or tryptophan. Fields, in order: clone size, V gene, CDR3 protein. Not every row has a clone size; where given, it reads once, few, many or a size class.

>.|TRBV21-1
CASSKNPRESGNQPQHF
>.|TRBV2
CASSEWLAGRDRGTGELFF
>.|TRBV7-8
CASSLDWYSNQPQHF
>.|TRBV7-9
CASSWTSGSGETQYF
>.|TRBV27
CASSPLAVANTGELFF
>.|TRBV7-8
CASSYGTDNEQFF
>once|TRBV7-9
CASRSNSGSSYEQYF
>.|TRBV28
CASSLQTFRQETQYF
>few|TRBV11-3
CASSSVGGGETQYF
>.|TRBV6-6
CASSLGQVPATNEKLFF
>.|TRBV7-6
CASSKMGQGSTEAFF
>.|TRBV29-1
CSVEARTGEYEQYF
>.|TRBV4-2
CASSPYGVDTTNEKLFF
>.|TRBV7-2
CASSPEGTSGNTIYF
>.|TRBV18
CASSEGDLETQYF
>.|TRBV19
CASMGDRDVEAFF
>.|TRBV7-2
CASSEQGEGTEAFF
>.|TRBV7-9
CASSLRQGVMNNEQFF
>.|TRBV7-3
CASSLQGAAEAFF
>once|TRBV4-3
CASSQDPGQGSYEQYF
>.|TRBV9
CASSVRGRDDYGYTF
>.|TRBV11-2
CASSLGGRGQQFF
>.|TRBV5-1
CASSLTRVNSPLHF
>.|TRBV28
CASIPGQGGDTEAFF
>.|TRBV27
CASSLGGGLGTQYF
>.|TRBV4-3
CASSQDRGLIYASGSDTQYF
>.|TRBV19
CASKWSGSAYNEQFF
>.|TRBV30
CAWSGNADTQYF
>.|TRBV7-2
CASSSGQNTEAFF
>.|TRBV24-1
CATSDSGTGISTQYF
>.|TRBV24-1
CATEPFGVGTQYF
>.|TRBV24-1
CATSDSDLDNEQFF
>few|TRBV6-2/TRBV6-3
CASSPTDNYGYTF
>.|TRBV5-1
CASSQGETQYF
>.|TRBV28
CASSYGWGAKREVQETQYF
>.|TRBV29-1
CSVGQGLANTGELFF